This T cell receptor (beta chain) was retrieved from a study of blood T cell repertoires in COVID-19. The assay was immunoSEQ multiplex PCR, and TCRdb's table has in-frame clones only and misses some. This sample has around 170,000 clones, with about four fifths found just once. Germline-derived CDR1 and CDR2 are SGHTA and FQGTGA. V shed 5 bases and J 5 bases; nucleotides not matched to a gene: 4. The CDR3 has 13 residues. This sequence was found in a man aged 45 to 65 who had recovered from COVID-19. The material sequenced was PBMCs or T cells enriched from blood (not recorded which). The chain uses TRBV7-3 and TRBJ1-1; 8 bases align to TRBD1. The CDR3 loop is CASSMDRETEAFF. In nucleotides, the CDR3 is TGTGCCAGCAGCATGGACAGGGAGACTGAAGCTTTCTTT.